This T cell receptor beta chain was retrieved from a study of radiotherapy plus CTLA-4 blockade in lung cancer. Study results and caveats: Peripheral blood showed expansion of tumor-derived TCR clones after radiotherapy and ipilimumab.

Enrolled patients, whose metastatic non-small-cell lung cancer was chemo-refractory, received focal radiation plus CTLA-4 blockade with ipilimumab. Using immunoSEQ multiplex PCR, the repertoire was profiled, and TCRdb retains in-frame clones only, with some absent. This table holds about 120,000 clones, approximately 84% found once. The V and J ends lost 6 bases and 0 bases respectively, with 9 bases between them. The CDR3 loop spans 15 amino acids. CDR1 and CDR2 (germline): MDHEN, SYDVKM. Turning to this clone: Its specificity is unknown. In the same sample, other DNA sequences code for this CDR3.

Source: peripheral blood, taken from a patient treated with radiotherapy plus ipilimumab. The receptor was derived from a human donor with non-small cell lung cancer who had a partial response to radiotherapy plus ipilimumab. The chain couples TRBV28 to TRBJ2-6, with a possible D match to TRBD2 (5 bases). The CDR3 nucleotides read TGTGCCAGCAGCCTCCGGGGCTCTGGGGCCAACGTCCTGACTTTC. Its protein is CASSLRGSGANVLTF.